This T cell receptor (beta chain) was identified in a study of CD8 T cells in Susac syndrome (dated by TCRdb to about 2019). Describing the broader study: Whether CD8+ T cell activation and differentiation in Susac syndrome was antigen driven was tested using repertoire sequencing. The paper as a whole reports these results and caveats: The number of individuals in the TCR sequencing and HLA analysis was recognized as being relatively small.

Comments on this clonotype: The antigen this receptor binds is unknown. No clone much larger than this one lies a single base away; base qualities are absent.

Peripheral blood CD8+ and CD4+ T cells from healthy donors, Susac syndrome patients and multiple sclerosis patients were profiled by high-throughput TCR beta sequencing. Treatment-naive patients with stable or active relapsing-remitting disease fulfilling revised McDonald criteria were used as multiple sclerosis controls. CD8+ TEMRA cells were enriched by FACS, while bulk CD8+ and CD4+ T cells were purified by magnetic negative isolation. Blood was drawn into EDTA tubes, processed within 24 hours, and PBMCs were isolated by density gradient centrifugation. PBMCs intended for TCR sequencing were cryopreserved in liquid nitrogen and thawed later in a water bath at 37 degrees C. A purity of at least 90% was achieved for sorted or isolated CD4+, CD8+ and CD8+ TEMRA cells. RNA was extracted using the RNeasy kit, and roughly 0.5 to 1 ug of the RNA was reverse transcribed with random hexamers. TCR beta CDR3 regions were amplified with the immunoSEQ multiplex PCR assay covering 54 Vbeta and 13 Jbeta segments. To correct PCR amplification bias, a synthetic template baseline was used for both primer optimization and computational correction. In the authors' own workflow: Reads were assigned to V, D and J genes according to IMGT and analyzed in immunoSEQ Analyzer, with only productive sequences retained. Clonality was calculated as one minus the Shannon entropy normalized by log2 of the number of productive unique sequences. Public and private clones were assessed among the 100 most prevalent clones of each patient and control. Clones were defined as Susac-specific when absent from the healthy and MS cohorts, from fewer than 1,200 published viral clones and from other ImmuneACCESS disease sequences. In TCRdb, the public reads were trimmed at Q25 with fastp and aligned with MiXCR, with productive beta chains retained. A single entry per CDR3 protein holds the most common genes and DNA from its merged rows. TCRdb, not the original authors, processed these V and J calls. Here the sample has around 160,000 distinct CDR3 sequences; approximately 94% occur a single time. Roughly 0.099% of the sample is held by the ten biggest clonotypes.

The germline V gene supplies CDR1 MNHEY and CDR2 SVGAGI. The CDR3 covers 12 residues, taking in both the cysteine and the phenylalanine. Of all the DNA, just the CDR3 is kept, 36 bases in frame from base 1. V is clipped by 7 bases and J by 9 bases, and the sequence between their germline boundaries is 13 bases long. The specimen was CD4+ T cells from PBMCs. The receptor chain draws on TRBV6-5 and TRBJ1-5, with no D gene named confidently. This TCR was sampled from a human donor with multiple sclerosis. This receptor has the CDR3 CASMTGLGPQHF. The DNA sequence reads TGTGCCAGCATGACCGGCCTGGGGCCCCAGCATTTT.